The clone carrying this TCR beta chain came up many times. Its antigen remains unknown. These data are taken from a study of T-cell reconstitution after alpha-beta-depleted transplantation in children. CDR1 and CDR2 from the germline V gene are MNHEY and SVGAGI. The CDR3 length is 13 residues. V lost 2 bases and J 10 bases, leaving 12 bases between the germline ends. A library of TCRbeta sequences, prepared with unique molecular identifiers, was generated. TCRdb re-analysed the PCR reads in MiXCR, keeping a single row per CDR3 protein. The table has some 830,000 distinct CDR3 sequences, about 15% seen once; the top ten hold approximately 5%. Overall study results and limits: Where some patients showed high TCRbeta diversity at day 60, it came from recipient T cells and thymic progenitors that had survived. Newly generated T cells supplied most T-cell counts and diversity one year post-transplant. Expanded graft clones, several hundred of them, were reportedly the source of alpha-beta T cells about two months after transplant.

The V and J genes are TRBV6-5 and TRBJ1-5; no definite D call. This receptor was taken from a male patient under 18 who had a stem cell transplant for acute lymphoblastic leukemia, so the T cells may come from the graft donor. Source: PBMCs, mostly from graft donor cells, taken 360 days after TCRalphabeta/CD19-depleted stem cell transplant. CDR3 nucleotide sequence: TGTGCCAGCAGTTACGATCCTTTGTCTCCCCAGCATTTT. It is translated as CASSYDPLSPQHF.